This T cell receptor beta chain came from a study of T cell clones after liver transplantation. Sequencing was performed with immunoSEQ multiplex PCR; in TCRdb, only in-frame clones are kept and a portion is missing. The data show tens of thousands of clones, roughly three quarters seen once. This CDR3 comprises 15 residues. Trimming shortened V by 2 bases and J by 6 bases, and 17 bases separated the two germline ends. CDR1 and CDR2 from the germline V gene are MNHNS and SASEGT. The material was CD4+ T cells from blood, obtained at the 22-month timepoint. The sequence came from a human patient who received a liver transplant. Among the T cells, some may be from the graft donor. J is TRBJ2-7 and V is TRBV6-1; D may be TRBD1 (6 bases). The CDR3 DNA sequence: TGTGCCAGCAGTGAATTTGAGGGGGAAGGATCCGAGCAGTACTTC. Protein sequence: CASSEFEGEGSEQYF.